What follows are 28 T cell receptor beta chains derived from one specimen sequenced in a study of T-cell reconstitution after alpha-beta-depleted transplantation in children. Construction of the TCRbeta library involved unique molecular identifiers. A single record per CDR3 protein comes from TCRdb applying MiXCR to the PCR reads. The profile shows a few hundred thousand distinct CDR3 sequences, over 25% of them singletons. This material consisted of PBMCs, taken before TCRalphabeta/CD19-depleted stem cell transplant. The origin of the receptors is a boy under two years old with Wiskott-Aldrich syndrome, due to receive a stem cell transplant.

This clonotype was seen only a few times. V and J are TRBV18 and TRBJ2-4; no definite D call. The germline V gene encodes CDR1 KGHSH and CDR2 LQKENI. Trimming stripped 6 bases from V and 0 bases from J, with 12 bases between. The CDR3 spans 15 residues. CDR3 in amino acids: CASSSELLAKNIQYF. As DNA, the CDR3 is TGTGCCAGCTCTTCCGAGCTGCTAGCCAAAAACATTCAGTACTTC.

This rearrangement joins TRBV7-2 to TRBJ2-1, with 8 bases fitting TRBD2. Germline V lookup: CDR1 SGHTA, CDR2 FQGNSA. J lost 9 bases, V lost 10 bases, and 20 bases had no gene match. The CDR3 is 16 residues long. The CDR3 here is CATLKEVKREMGEQFF. DNA of the CDR3: TGTGCCACCCTCAAAGAAGTAAAGCGGGAGATGGGTGAGCAGTTCTTC.

This clonotype was seen only a few times. The chain joins TRBV5-1 to TRBJ2-1; tentatively, D is TRBD2 (6 bases). Deletions cut 0 bases from V and 6 bases from J, with 16 bases between. The V gene's germline CDR1 is SGHRS and CDR2 YFSETQ. There are 16 residues in the CDR3. Written as DNA, the CDR3 is TGCGCCAGCAGCTTGGGCGGCGGGACCTCACTCAATGAGCAGTTCTTC. Residues: CASSLGGGTSLNEQFF.

The J gene is TRBJ2-7, the V gene TRBV10-3; 11 bases align to TRBD2. CDR3 length: 14 residues. Germline V gene sequence: CDR1 ENHRY, CDR2 SYGVKD. Germline trimming cut 6 bases from V and 6 bases from J; bases unmatched to any gene: 7. The CDR3 spells CAIRTSGGRSEQYF. The CDR3 bases are TGTGCCATCAGAACTAGCGGGGGTAGAAGCGAGCAGTACTTC.

V gene TRBV20-1 combines with J gene TRBJ1-1; no clear D. Per the germline V gene, CDR1 is DFQATT and CDR2 is SNEGSKA (reference sequence). The CDR3 runs 13 residues. Between the trimmed V and J ends, which lost 3 bases and 2 bases, there was a span of 10 bases. CDR3 sequence reads: CSASRPRNTEAFF. DNA for the CDR3: TGCAGTGCTAGTCGGCCCAGAAACACTGAAGCTTTCTTT.

The chain has TRBV3-1 and TRBJ1-5; D remains ambiguous. The CDR3 covers 15 residues. Trimming took off 1 base at V and 2 bases at J, with 9 bases between the two ends. Germline V gene lookup returns CDR1 LGHDT and CDR2 YNNKEL (reference sequence). The CDR3 protein is CASSQGGPGNQPQHF. CDR3 nucleotide sequence: TGTGCCAGCAGCCAAGGCGGCCCGGGCAATCAGCCCCAGCATTTT.

In this sample, this clonotype turned up many times. Mismatch with germline at one junction end may stem from a read error. The chain carries TRBV5-1 and TRBJ2-3; TRBD2 aligns across 9 bases. The CDR3 is made up of 15 amino acids. CDR1 and CDR2 (germline): SGHRS, YFSETQ. CDR3 protein: CASSLAGGRTDTQYF. The CDR3 DNA reads TGTGCCAGCAGTTTGGCGGGAGGGCGAACAGATACGCAGTATTTT.

The sample holds a few counts of this clonotype. The chain joins TRBV5-8 to TRBJ2-1, with D maybe TRBD2 (6 bases). V lost 0 bases and J 0 bases, leaving 10 bases between the germline ends. The germline V gene encodes CDR1 SGHTS and CDR2 YDEGEE. This CDR3 region has 16 residues. The CDR3 spells CASSLGPTSSYNEQFF. In DNA form, the CDR3 reads TGTGCCAGCAGCTTGGGTCCGACTAGCTCCTACAATGAGCAGTTCTTC.

This chain connects TRBV12-3 or TRBV12-4 to TRBJ2-6; 8 bases align to TRBD1. The CDR3 spans 17 residues. The J segment lost 4 bases and the V segment lost 4 bases, leaving 9 bases of the junction unmatched. CDR3 bases: TGTGCCAGCAGTTCTAGGACAGGGATTATCGGGGCCAACGTCCTGACTTTC. Its protein product is CASSSRTGIIGANVLTF.

This chain uses TRBV24-1 with TRBJ2-2, with a possible D match to TRBD2 (6 bases). Germline V gene sequence: CDR1 KGHDR, CDR2 SFDVKD. CDR3 length: 17 residues. Between the trimmed V and J ends, which lost 0 bases and 0 bases, there was a span of 10 bases. The CDR3 loop reads CATSDLGTGSNTGELFF. The CDR3 nucleotides are TGTGCCACCAGTGATTTGGGGACTGGATCGAACACCGGGGAGCTGTTTTTT.

This chain joins TRBV5-1 and TRBJ2-1, with 9 bases lining up with TRBD2. The V and J ends lost 3 bases and 5 bases, in that order; junction bases with no gene match: 6. Germline V lookup: CDR1 SGHRS, CDR2 YFSETQ. The length of the CDR3 is 15 residues. The CDR3 DNA follows: TGCGCCAGCAGCTCGACTAGCGGACTTAACAATGAGCAGTTCTTC. This translates into CASSSTSGLNNEQFF.

This clonotype came up once. The rearrangement uses TRBV10-3 and TRBJ2-7; 8 bases agree with TRBD1. The CDR3 covers 16 residues. The V segment lost 5 bases and the J segment 6 bases; nucleotides outside the gene matches: 15. Germline V gene sequence: CDR1 ENHRY, CDR2 SYGVKD. The CDR3: CAISPTFDRGFREQYF. In nucleotides, the CDR3 is TGTGCCATCAGTCCCACATTCGACAGGGGCTTTCGCGAGCAGTACTTC.

J is TRBJ2-5 and V is TRBV10-3, with D tentatively TRBD2 (5 bases). Germline lookup yields CDR1 ENHRY and CDR2 SYGVKD. The V end lost 3 bases, the J end lost 2 bases, and 7 bases lay between the germline ends. The CDR3 has 13 amino acids. CDR3 nucleotide sequence: TGTGCCATCAGTGAAAAGCGGCAAGAGACCCAGTACTTC. Translating it yields CAISEKRQETQYF.

A few counts support this clonotype. The chain uses TRBV11-2 and TRBJ2-7; TRBD1 agrees at 10 bases. The CDR3 extends over 15 amino acids. Germline V gene data show CDR1 as SGHAT and CDR2 as FQNNGV. V lost 5 bases and J lost 6; bases outside the gene matches: 10. CDR3 protein: CASSATGTGASEQYF. In DNA form, the CDR3 reads TGTGCCAGCAGCGCCACCGGGACAGGGGCATCCGAGCAGTACTTC.

The chain employs TRBV7-2 and TRBJ2-5, with D hard to call. The CDR3 has 13 amino acids. V was shortened by 2 bases and J by 1 base, with 5 bases between the two germline ends. Germline V gene sequence: CDR1 SGHTA, CDR2 FQGNSA. CDR3 DNA sequence: TGTGCCAGCAGCTTATCTATCCAAGAGACCCAGTACTTC. The encoded protein is CASSLSIQETQYF.

This clonotype turned up a few times. The rearrangement links TRBV9 to TRBJ2-1, with TRBD2 identical over 11 bases. V lost 4 bases and J lost 7; bases outside the gene matches: 7. Germline lookup yields CDR1 SGDLS and CDR2 YYNGEE. The CDR3 runs 15 residues. CDR3 coding DNA: TGTGCCAGCAGCACAACTAGCGGGAGAGGGAATGAGCAGTTCTTC. It yields the protein CASSTTSGRGNEQFF. The full variable domain, its missing parts supplied by reference TRBV9 and TRBJ2-1, is DSGVTQTPKHLITATGQRVTLRCSPRSGDLSVYWYQQSLDQGLQFLIQYYNGEERAKGNILERFSAQQFPDLHSELNLSSLELGDSALYFCASSTTSGRGNEQFFGPGTRLTVL.

This clonotype was observed a handful of times. The V gene is TRBV7-9, the J gene TRBJ2-1; D is unclear. Between the trimmed V and J ends, which lost 5 bases and 5 bases, there was a span of 10 bases. The CDR3 has 13 amino acids. Per germline, CDR1 SEHNR and CDR2 FQNEAQ (reference sequence). The CDR3 DNA is TGTGCCAGCAGCGAGGACCCAGACAATGAGCAGTTCTTC. As protein: CASSEDPDNEQFF.

The chain is built from TRBV7-9 and TRBJ1-1; no clear D gene. CDR1 and CDR2 (germline): SEHNR, FQNEAQ (reference sequence). The V gene lost 0 bases and the J gene lost 6 bases, with 8 bases spanning the gap. CDR3 size: 13 residues. CDR3: CASSLANEPEAFF. CDR3 DNA sequence: TGTGCCAGCAGCTTAGCGAACGAGCCTGAAGCTTTCTTT.

In its sample, this clonotype was seen many times. V usage is TRBV6-5 and J usage is TRBJ1-1; D is ambiguous. With 2 bases removed from V and 0 bases from J, the gap between germline ends came to 10 bases. The CDR3 sequence is 15 residues long. CDR1 MNHEY and CDR2 SVGAGI come from the germline V gene. For the CDR3, the DNA is TGTGCCAGCAGTTACGAGACCGGAGTGAACACTGAAGCTTTCTTT. It is translated as CASSYETGVNTEAFF.

This chain links TRBV5-1 with TRBJ2-5, with TRBD2 identical over 14 bases. The CDR3 is made up of 16 amino acids. The germline V gene has CDR1 SGHRS and CDR2 YFSETQ. V was clipped by 6 bases and J by 5 bases; unmatched bases: 9. In DNA, the CDR3 is TGCGCCAGCACGACTAGCGGGAGGGTTTTTCTTGAGACCCAGTACTTC. This codes for CASTTSGRVFLETQYF.

This clonotype was seen more than once but under ten times. This chain connects TRBV21-1 to TRBJ2-3; the table's TRBD1 call for D was not verified on the DNA. TRBV21-1 counts as a pseudogene. The CDR3 has 18 amino acids. CDR3: CASSKEGIRTGCLDTQYF. CDR3 bases: TGTGCCAGCAGCAAAGAGGGAATCAGGACAGGGTGCTTAGATACGCAGTATTTT.

This clonotype was seen a handful of times. This chain links TRBV20-1 with TRBJ1-2; D gene ambiguous. This CDR3 contains 10 residues. V dropped 5 bases and J dropped 5 bases, with 6 bases sitting between them. Germline CDR1 and CDR2: DFQATT and SNEGSKA (reference sequence). The CDR3 sequence is CSALDYGYTF. CDR3 nucleotide sequence: TGCAGTGCTCTAGATTATGGCTACACCTTC.

This clonotype was seen a few times. The chain uses TRBV12-3 or TRBV12-4 and TRBJ1-1, with 8 bases aligning to TRBD1. CDR3 length: 14 residues. J lost 7 bases, V lost 6 bases, and 10 bases had no gene match. The CDR3 DNA reads as TGTGCCAGCAGATCACCCCGGACAGGGCTTGAAGCTTTCTTT. Translating it yields CASRSPRTGLEAFF.

The chain employs TRBV5-1 and TRBJ1-2, with TRBD1 identical over 11 bases. Germline CDR1 SGHRS, CDR2 YFSETQ. The CDR3 covers 15 residues. The V and J ends lost 3 bases and 5 bases, in that order; junction bases with no gene match: 6. The CDR3 DNA sequence: TGCGCCAGCAGCTCCCGCGGACAGGGGGCGTATGGCTACACCTTC. Protein product: CASSSRGQGAYGYTF. The complete variable domain, with remaining parts taken from reference TRBV5-1 and TRBJ1-2, reads KAGVTQTPRYLIKTRGQQVTLSCSPISGHRSVSWYQQTPGQGLQFLFEYFSETQRNKGNFPGRFSGRQFSNSRSEMNVSTLELGDSALYLCASSSRGQGAYGYTFGSGTRLTVV.

The chain recombines TRBV6-1 with TRBJ1-1; TRBD1 agrees at 8 bases. The CDR3 consists of 17 residues. Germline V gene sequence: CDR1 MNHNS, CDR2 SASEGT. Unmatched junction bases numbered 15, after V lost 8 bases and J lost 1 base. The CDR3 DNA follows: TGTGCCAGCGGCGGGACAGGACCATTCTATGAGAACACTGAAGCTTTCTTT. It yields the protein CASGGTGPFYENTEAFF.

The table lists this clonotype with a few counts. The V and J genes are TRBV20-1 and TRBJ1-2, with D perhaps TRBD1 (6 bases). The germline CDR1 and CDR2 sequences are DFQATT and SNEGSKA (reference sequence). The CDR3 spans 12 residues. V was trimmed by 6 bases and J by 4 bases, leaving 12 bases between them. This chain's CDR3 is CSALRDTYGYTF. In DNA form, the CDR3 reads TGCAGTGCCCTCCGGGACACCTATGGCTACACCTTC.

The rearrangement links TRBV7-9 to TRBJ1-3; D is uncertain. Germline V lookup: CDR1 SEHNR, CDR2 FQNEAQ (reference sequence). The ends were cut back, 5 bases at V and 8 bases at J, with 22 bases in the middle. The CDR3 has 16 residues. CDR3: CASSLFNGPSRDTIYF. The CDR3 DNA follows: TGTGCCAGCAGCCTATTTAATGGACCGTCTAGGGACACCATATATTTT.

V is TRBV5-1 and J is TRBJ2-1; D is possibly TRBD2 (5 bases). Per germline, CDR1 SGHRS and CDR2 YFSETQ. Trimming removed 4 bases at V and 6 bases at J, with 14 bases between. The CDR3 is made up of 14 amino acids. The CDR3: CASSLLGGGNEQFF. DNA of the CDR3: TGCGCCAGCAGCCTTCTTGGCGGAGGCAATGAGCAGTTCTTC.